This T cell receptor beta chain was sequenced for a study of T cell responses to AZD1222 COVID-19 vaccine. Study-wide findings and caveats: Within unmutated variant regions lay the reported targets of nearly half of spike-specific TCRs. Clonal diversity was possibly underestimated; the donors were predominantly white British and more often female.

The protocol was immunoSEQ multiplex PCR, while the TCRdb copy is restricted to in-frame clones and leaves out a portion. The table shows about 100,000 clones, with 90% to 95% occurring only once. CDR1 is MRHNA and CDR2 is SNTAGT in the germline V gene. This CDR3 contains 15 residues. J was trimmed by 2 bases and V by 4 bases; bases with no gene match: 3. This clone was picked up a small number of times. What it recognizes is unknown. The sample consisted of peripheral blood, taken on day 0 of AZD1222 vaccination. The chain recombines TRBV6-4 with TRBJ2-5; 11 bases map to TRBD2. This clonotype originated in an adult in good health. The CDR3 DNA is TGTGCCAGCAGTGCTAGCGGGGGGACTCAAGAGACCCAGTACTTC. Protein: CASSASGGTQETQYF.